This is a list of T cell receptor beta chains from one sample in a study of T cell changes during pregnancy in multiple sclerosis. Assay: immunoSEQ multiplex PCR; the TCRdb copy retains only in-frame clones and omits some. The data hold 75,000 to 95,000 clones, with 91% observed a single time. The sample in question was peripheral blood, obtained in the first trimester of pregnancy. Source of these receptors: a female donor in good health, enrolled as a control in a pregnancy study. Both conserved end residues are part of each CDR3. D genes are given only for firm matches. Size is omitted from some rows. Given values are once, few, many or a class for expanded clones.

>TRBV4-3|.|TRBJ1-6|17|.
CASSQDWVGAGFSPLHF
TGCGCCAGCAGCCAAGATTGGGTGGGGGCAGGATTTTCACCCCTCCACTTT
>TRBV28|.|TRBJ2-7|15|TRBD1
CASRTGGSRVYEQYF
TGTGCCAGCAGAACAGGGGGATCGCGCGTCTACGAGCAGTACTTC
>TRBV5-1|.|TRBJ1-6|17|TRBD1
CASSLQTGGRGDSPLHF
TGCGCCAGCAGCTTACAGACAGGGGGCCGTGGGGATTCACCCCTCCACTTT
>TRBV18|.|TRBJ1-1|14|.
CASSGQNSNTEAFF
TGTGCCAGCTCAGGACAAAACTCGAACACTGAAGCTTTCTTT
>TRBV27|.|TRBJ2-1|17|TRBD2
CASSLFSGASSYNEQFF
TGTGCCAGCAGTTTATTTAGCGGGGCTAGCTCCTACAATGAGCAGTTCTTC
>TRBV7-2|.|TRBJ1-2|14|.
CASSARQRYYGYTF
TGTGCCAGCAGCGCGCGACAGAGATACTATGGCTACACCTTC
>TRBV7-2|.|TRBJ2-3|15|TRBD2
CASSFSGGTTDTQYF
TGTGCCAGCAGCTTTAGCGGGGGAACCACAGATACGCAGTATTTT
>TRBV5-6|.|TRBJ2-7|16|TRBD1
CASSSLAGTGFSEQYF
TGTGCCAGCAGCTCGCTAGCAGGGACAGGGTTCAGCGAGCAGTACTTC
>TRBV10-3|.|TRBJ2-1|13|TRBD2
CATSGNPYNEQFF
TGTGCCACTAGCGGAAACCCTTACAATGAGCAGTTCTTC
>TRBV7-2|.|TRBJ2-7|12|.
CASSLSGYEQYF
TGTGCCAGCAGCTTATCAGGATACGAGCAGTACTTC
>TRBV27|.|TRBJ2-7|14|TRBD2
CASSRRGLPQEQYF
TGTGCCAGCAGCCGCCGGGGACTACCCCAGGAGCAGTACTTC
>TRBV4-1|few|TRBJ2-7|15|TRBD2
CASSPNPAGGYEQYF
TGCGCCAGCAGTCCGAACCCGGCGGGGGGCTACGAGCAGTACTTC
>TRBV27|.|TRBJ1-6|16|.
CASSLRGRGANSPLHF
TGTGCCAGCAGTTTAAGGGGAAGGGGCGCTAATTCACCCCTCCACTTT
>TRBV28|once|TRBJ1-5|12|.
CASSGGNQPQHF
TGTGCCAGCAGTGGGGGGAATCAGCCCCAGCATTTT
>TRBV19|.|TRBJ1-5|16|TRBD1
CASSDGEQGNNQPQHF
TGTGCCAGTAGTGATGGAGAACAGGGGAACAATCAGCCCCAGCATTTT
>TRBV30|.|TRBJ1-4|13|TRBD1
CAWLGQDSEKLFF
TGTGCCTGGCTTGGACAGGACAGTGAAAAACTGTTTTTT
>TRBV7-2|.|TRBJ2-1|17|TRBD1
CASSKLVLRDRGNEQFF
TGTGCCAGCAGCAAATTAGTCCTCCGGGACAGGGGCAATGAGCAGTTCTTC
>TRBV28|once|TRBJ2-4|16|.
CASSETGHRAKNIQYF
TGTGCCAGCAGTGAGACGGGCCACAGGGCCAAAAACATTCAGTACTTC
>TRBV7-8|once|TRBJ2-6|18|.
CASSLALSRESGANVLTF
TGTGCCAGCAGCTTAGCGCTGAGTCGGGAGTCGGGGGCCAACGTCCTGACTTTC
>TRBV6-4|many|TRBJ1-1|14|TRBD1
CASSQTGGDTEAFF
TGTGCCAGCAGCCAGACAGGGGGTGACACTGAAGCTTTCTTT
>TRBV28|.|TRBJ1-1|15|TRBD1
CASHHEGQGGGEAFF
TGTGCCAGCCATCATGAGGGACAGGGGGGAGGTGAAGCTTTCTTT
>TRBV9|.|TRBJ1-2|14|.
CASSPGHLNYGYTF
TGTGCCAGCAGCCCGGGACACCTAAACTATGGCTACACCTTC
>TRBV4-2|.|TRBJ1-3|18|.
CASSRVITGQSSGNTIYF
TGTGCCAGCAGCCGAGTTATCACAGGCCAGAGCTCTGGAAACACCATATATTTT
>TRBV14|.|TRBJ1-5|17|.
CASSQVRAGRLNQPQHF
TGTGCCAGCAGCCAAGTAAGGGCAGGGCGCCTCAATCAGCCCCAGCATTTT
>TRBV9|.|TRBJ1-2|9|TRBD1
CASSPQGEF
TGTGCCAGCAGCCCCCAGGGGGAGTTC
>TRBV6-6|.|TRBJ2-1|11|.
CASIKGGEQFF
TGTGCCAGCATCAAAGGGGGTGAGCAGTTCTTC
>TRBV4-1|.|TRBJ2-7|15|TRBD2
CASSLSSGGLYEQYF
TGCGCCAGCAGCCTTTCTAGCGGGGGCCTCTACGAGCAGTACTTC
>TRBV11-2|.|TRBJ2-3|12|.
CASSLKRDTQYF
TGTGCCAGCAGCTTAAAGCGAGATACGCAGTATTTT
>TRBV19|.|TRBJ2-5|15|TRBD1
CASTPTGVKGETQYF
TGTGCCAGTACCCCGACAGGGGTAAAGGGGGAGACCCAGTACTTC
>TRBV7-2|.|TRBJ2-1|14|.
CASSSPVRLGEQFF
TGTGCCAGCAGCTCCCCGGTGCGTCTAGGTGAGCAGTTCTTC
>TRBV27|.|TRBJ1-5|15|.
CASSFGNNPNQPQHF
TGTGCCAGCAGTTTTGGCAACAACCCCAATCAGCCCCAGCATTTT
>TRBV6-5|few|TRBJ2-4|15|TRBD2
CASSSPGLAGNIQYF
TGTGCCAGCAGCTCCCCGGGACTAGCAGGAAACATTCAGTACTTC
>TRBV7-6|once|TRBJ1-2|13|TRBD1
CASSTGTGFGYTF
TGTGCCAGCAGCACCGGGACAGGGTTTGGCTACACCTTC
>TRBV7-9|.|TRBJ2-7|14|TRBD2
CASSSGLAGTEQYF
TGTGCCAGCAGCTCCGGACTAGCGGGGACCGAGCAGTACTTC
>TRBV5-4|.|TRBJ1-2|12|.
CASSAGGSGYTF
TGTGCCAGCAGCGCCGGAGGATCTGGCTACACCTTC
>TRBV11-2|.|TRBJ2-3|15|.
CASSLGRGPTDTQYF
TGTGCCAGCAGCTTAGGTAGAGGGCCTACAGATACGCAGTATTTT
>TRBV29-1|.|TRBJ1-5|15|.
CSVRTSTGFGEPQHF
TGCAGCGTCCGTACTTCAACAGGTTTTGGGGAGCCCCAGCATTTT
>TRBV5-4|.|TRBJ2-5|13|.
CASSFTGGETQYF
TGTGCCAGCAGCTTTACTGGAGGAGAGACCCAGTACTTC
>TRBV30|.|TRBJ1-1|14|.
CAWRRYLKDTEAFF
TGTGCCTGGAGGAGGTATCTTAAAGACACTGAAGCTTTCTTT
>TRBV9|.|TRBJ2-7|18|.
CASSVGDSVAGDNYEQYF
TGTGCCAGCAGCGTAGGGGATAGTGTGGCGGGGGACAACTACGAGCAGTACTTC
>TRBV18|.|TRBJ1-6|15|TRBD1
CASSPGQSYNSPLHF
TGTGCCAGCTCACCGGGACAGAGCTATAATTCACCCCTCCACTTT
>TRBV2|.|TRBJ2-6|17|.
CASRPGAFASGANVLTF
TGTGCCAGCAGGCCAGGGGCCTTTGCCTCTGGGGCCAACGTCCTGACTTTC
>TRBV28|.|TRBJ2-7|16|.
CASSLLDGQATYEQYF
TGTGCCAGCAGTTTATTGGACGGACAAGCTACCTACGAGCAGTACTTC
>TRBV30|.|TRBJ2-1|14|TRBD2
CAGTLAGVYNEQFF
TGTGCCGGTACACTAGCGGGGGTTTACAATGAGCAGTTCTTC
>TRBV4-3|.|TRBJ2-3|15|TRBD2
CASSLAGGSTDTQYF
TGCGCCAGCAGCCTAGCGGGGGGTAGCACAGATACGCAGTATTTT
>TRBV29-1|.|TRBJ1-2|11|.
CSVETGGGYTF
TGCAGCGTTGAAACAGGCGGTGGCTACACCTTC
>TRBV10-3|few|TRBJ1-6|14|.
CAISASSQGSPLHF
TGTGCCATCAGTGCTTCTTCGCAGGGCTCACCCCTCCACTTT
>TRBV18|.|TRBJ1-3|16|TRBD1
CASSAAGTGTGNTIYF
TGTGCCAGCTCAGCAGCCGGGACAGGCACTGGAAACACCATATATTTT
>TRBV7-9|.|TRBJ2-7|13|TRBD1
CASSGTGDDEQYF
TGTGCCAGCTCTGGGACAGGGGATGACGAGCAGTACTTC
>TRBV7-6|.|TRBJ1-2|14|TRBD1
CASSLATGDYGYTF
TGTGCCAGCAGCTTAGCCACAGGGGACTATGGCTACACCTTC
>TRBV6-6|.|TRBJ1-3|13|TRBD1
CASRTGQGNTIYF
TGTGCCAGCAGGACGGGACAGGGAAACACCATATATTTT
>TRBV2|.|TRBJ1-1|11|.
CASIFSVEAFF
TGTGCCAGCATATTTTCCGTAGAAGCTTTCTTT
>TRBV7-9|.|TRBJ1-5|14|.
CASSPRDNNQPQHF
TGTGCCAGCAGCCCCCGGGATAACAATCAGCCCCAGCATTTT
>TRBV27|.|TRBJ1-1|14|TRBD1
CASSFRQGRTEAFF
TGTGCCAGCAGTTTTCGACAGGGGAGGACTGAAGCTTTCTTT
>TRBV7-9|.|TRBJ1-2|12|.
CASSPGGAHNTF
TGTGCCAGCAGCCCCGGGGGGGCTCATAACACCTTC
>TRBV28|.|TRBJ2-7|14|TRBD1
CASSRDRGLYEQYF
TGTGCCAGCAGTAGGGACAGGGGCCTTTACGAGCAGTACTTC
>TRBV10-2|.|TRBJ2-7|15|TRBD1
CASSGILDRGGEQYF
TGCGCCAGCAGTGGAATCCTCGACAGGGGAGGTGAGCAGTACTTC